This TCR beta chain stems from a study of T cells after yellow fever vaccination. Study context: With SMART-Seq v4 Ultra Low Input, the fractions containing low cell numbers were prepared.

V gave up 5 bases and J gave up 1 base; unmatched junction bases: 7. Germline lookup yields CDR1 KGHSH and CDR2 LQKENI. The CDR3 length is 15 residues. Findings and caveats of the study: Re-detected after boosting: most primary clones, 96% of CD4 and about 89% of CD8. Although most clonotypes did not, a small share appeared in both CD4 and CD8 compartments.

This clonotype was detected a few times. No antigen is known for it. Synthesis of TCR cDNA relied on 5'RACE template switching, which attached a universal primer site and UMIs. One entry per CDR3 protein results from TCRdb running MiXCR on the 5' RACE reads. In the table there are around 320,000 distinct CDR3 sequences, around 10% of which are singletons. The chain is built from TRBV18 and TRBJ2-5; 7 bases match TRBD1. The sample was CD4+ T cells sorted from PBMCs, taken 5 days after the yellow fever booster vaccination. This receptor was identified in a man between 18 and 35 years old who received the YFV17D yellow fever vaccine. CDR3 DNA: TGTGCCAGCTCAAGCCGACAGGGCTCCCAAGAGACCCAGTACTTC. This encodes CASSSRQGSQETQYF. Drawing the rest from reference TRBV18 and TRBJ2-5, the complete variable domain is NAGVMQNPRHLVRRRGQEARLRCSPMKGHSHVYWYRQLPEEGLKFMVYLQKENIIDESGMPKERFSAEFPKEGPSILRIQQVVRGDSAAYFCASSSRQGSQETQYFGPGTRLLVL.